This paragraph reports one TCR beta chain. Its antigen specificity is not known. It has no much larger one-base neighbor in the sample; base qualities were not kept. What the treatment or condition label conveys for this sample: oral pan-JAK inhibitor, 5-10 mg twice daily. From alopecia areata patients, peripheral blood was collected along with lesional scalp punch biopsies. PBMCs were separated by density centrifugation and stained for CD3, CD4 and CD8, after which CD4+ and CD8+ T cells were sorted on a FACSAria. The protocol used for the library was the immunoSEQ multiplex PCR assay. For TCR sequencing, RNA was extracted from every sample and reverse transcribed into cDNA to serve as template. First-strand cDNA was synthesized with SuperScript III using a 2:1 mix of oligo-dT and random hexamers. A synthetic immune receptor repertoire was used to gauge amplification bias, and whatever bias remained was removed computationally. On the authors' methods: Raw reads were preprocessed to remove errors, and CDR3 was defined according to IMGT conventions as the region from the conserved cysteine to phenylalanine. Clonality was computed by normalizing Shannon entropy by log2 of the number of productive unique TCRs and subtracting the result from 1. CD4 or CD8 identity of scalp clones was inferred by cross-referencing scalp TCRbeta sequences with sorted blood CD4 and CD8 repertoires. Sourced from immuneACCESS, this table was stored by TCRdb with only in-frame sequences that have V and J called. A share of the clones is absent; for the studies checked, an unresolved V gene accounts for under half, and the remainder has no known explanation. The DNA gave D and trimming, while V, J and clone size come from that table. This sample holds roughly 64,000 clones; 46% were observed only once. Over 20% of the sample rests with the top ten.

The source of the sample is a study of CD8+ T cells in alopecia areata (dated by TCRdb to about 2018). Background on the whole study: The treated patients, all with moderate-to-severe alopecia areata, were enrolled in an open-label pilot trial of oral tofacitinib given at 5 to 10 mg twice daily. Tofacitinib was administered for 6 to 18 months, and 6 months of follow-up off drug were then conducted to assess delayed response and recurrence. On the human side, TCRbeta sequencing was run on scalp tissue and on sorted CD4+ and CD8+ peripheral blood T cells from healthy controls and from alopecia areata patients with either patchy or totalis/universalis disease. The study used high-throughput TCRbeta sequencing to examine T cell clonal expansion in alopecia areata, in both the C3H/HeJ mouse model and human patients. Patients on tofacitinib were biopsied at baseline and after 4 and 24 weeks of treatment, and several of the patients also had a later scalp biopsy. RNA was extracted with the PAXgene miRNA kit for fixed scalp, the miRNeasy kit for PBMCs, and the RNeasy kit for mouse skin. Scalp clonality was compared across normal scalp (n=4), patchy alopecia areata scalp (n=8), and alopecia totalis/universalis scalp (n=8). Disease severity in treated patients was measured with the SALT score, which quantifies the percentage of affected scalp surface area. TCRbeta CDR3 regions were amplified by immunoSEQ multiplex PCR using 35 Vbeta forward and 13 Jbeta reverse primers.

Including the terminal cysteine and phenylalanine, the CDR3 comprises 15 residues. Here the CDR3 DNA is all that survives: 45 bases in frame from base 1. CDR1 and CDR2, per the germline V gene, are SNHLY and FYNNEI. V was cut back by 2 bases and J by 5 bases, leaving a gap of 13 bases between them. Overall study results and their limits: Shared TCR sequences between patients were less evident than in mice, which may be partly attributable to HLA diversity in the patient population. Scalp TCR repertoire analysis is complicated because resident alphabeta T cells in normal human skin are also sequenced, whereas mouse skin is dominated by gammadelta T cells. Because the treated cohort was small and had just a single nonresponder, larger studies are needed to establish links between baseline CD8+ expansion and response. Tofacitinib significantly decreased scalp clonality and the number of expanded CD8+ clones among the top 100 scalp clones. Higher clonality and more expanded CD8+ clones were observed in lesional scalp than in normal scalp, particularly in alopecia totalis/universalis, a finding suggestive of antigenic drive. Many expanded lesional clones persisted in scalp and blood during tofacitinib treatment, which may partly explain relapse after stopping treatment.

The TCR sequence derives from a human donor with alopecia areata. The chain uses TRBV2 and TRBJ2-1, and the D gene may be TRBD1, 5 bases matching. This material consisted of CD8+ T cells sorted from blood, taken at approximately week 39, from a patient treated with tofacitinib. CDR3 reads: CASSEPGGAHNEQFF. The DNA reads TGTGCCAGCAGTGAACCCGGTGGGGCCCACAATGAGCAGTTCTTC.